These 4 T cell receptor beta chains originate from one sample sequenced in a study of cytomegalovirus exposure and HLA in healthy donors. It was with 60 Vbeta and 13 Jbeta primers that the PCR ran. The table came from immunoSEQ multiplex PCR; TCRdb's copy has only in-frame clones and leaves some out. Found here are over 100,000 clones, around 78% of them singletons; the top ten hold about 1.5%. The sample taken for sequencing was PBMCs. These receptors came from a man aged 40-49 years in good health and CMV-seronegative.

This chain connects TRBV27 to TRBJ1-5, with a tentative D call TRBD1 (6 bases). Germline V gene data show CDR1 as MNHEY and CDR2 as SMNVEV (reference sequence). CDR3 length: 15 residues. The ends were cut back, 6 bases at V and 6 bases at J, with 18 bases in the middle. CDR3 in amino acids: CASSPGGASVQPQHF. The DNA for the CDR3 is TGTGCCAGCAGCCCCGGGGGGGCATCAGTTCAGCCCCAGCATTTT.

CDR3 nucleotides: TGCGCCAGCAGCCAAGAACGAGCGGGAGCGAGGAATGAGCAGTTCTTC. Translated: CASSQERAGARNEQFF. The rearrangement joins TRBV4-3 to TRBJ2-1; 8 positions match TRBD2. This CDR3 is built from 16 residues. Germline V gene sequence: CDR1 LGHNA, CDR2 YSLEER. V lost 0 bases and J lost 7; bases outside the gene matches: 8.

The V call is TRBV6-5, the J call TRBJ1-4, with 7 bases matching TRBD1. There are 15 residues in the CDR3. J lost 6 bases, V lost 8 bases, and 12 bases had no gene match. Germline lookup yields CDR1 MNHEY and CDR2 SVGAGI. CDR3 DNA: TGTGCCAGCCGATCCCGGGACAGCCCTTATGAAAAACTGTTTTTT. Amino acid sequence: CASRSRDSPYEKLFF.

This clone came up once. This chain connects TRBV27 to TRBJ1-1, with 7 bases identical to TRBD1. The junction had 3 bases not matched to a gene; V was cut back by 1 base and J by 4 bases. The CDR3 extends over 14 amino acids. CDR1 MNHEY and CDR2 SMNVEV come from the germline V gene (reference sequence). The CDR3 nucleotides are TGTGCCAGCAGTTTATTCGCAGGGGGCACTGAAGCTTTCTTT. Amino acid sequence: CASSLFAGGTEAFF.